This T cell receptor (beta chain) was obtained from a study of T cells in Graves' hyperthyroidism and ophthalmopathy. Study outcomes and limitations: Separating ophthalmopathy from stable hyperthyroidism was achieved by a 13 V-J model.

Regions amplified from RNA transcripts were the TCR beta CDR3 regions. TCR CDR3 underwent first-round RT-PCR with the HTBI primer set. In TCRdb, the multiplex PCR reads were re-called with MiXCR into one record per CDR3 protein. The sample carries roughly 180,000 distinct CDR3 sequences, just under 9.5% recorded once. After removal of 4 bases from V and 7 bases from J, the junction contained 13 bases not matched to a gene. The length of the CDR3 is 17 residues. The germline V gene has CDR1 SGDLS and CDR2 YYNGEE. About this clonotype itself: The antigen is not known.

Newly diagnosed hyperthyroidism, duration under 2 months, in patients aged 18 to 65. Clinical symptoms, serum thyroxine and TRAb, thyroid ultrasound and orbital computed tomography together formed the diagnostic basis. PBMCs came from roughly 10 ml fresh peripheral blood. The chain has TRBV9 and TRBJ2-2; 10 bases agree with TRBD1. The source is a young woman with Graves' hyperthyroidism that later progressed to Graves' ophthalmopathy. Input material: blood. The CDR3 DNA follows: TGTGCCAGCAGCTCAGAACCCGGGACAGGGGAGGGCGGGGAGCTGTTTTTT. Its protein is CASSSEPGTGEGGELFF. Filled out from reference TRBV9 and TRBJ2-2, the complete variable domain reads DSGVTQTPKHLITATGQRVTLRCSPRSGDLSVYWYQQSLDQGLQFLIQYYNGEERAKGNILERFSAQQFPDLHSELNLSSLELGDSALYFCASSSEPGTGEGGELFFGEGSRLTVL.